These T cell receptor beta chains were read from a single sample in a study of breast tumors, draining lymph nodes, adjacent tissues. Each CDR3 protein is one row after TCRdb ran MiXCR on the multiplex PCR reads. The repertoire consists of some 66,000 distinct CDR3 sequences, with 57% occurring once and the leading ten covering roughly 19%. Input material: breast tumor tissue. The receptor set was obtained from a female donor with breast cancer. Some clones in this sample may be carry-over from other donors' samples. The CDR3 runs from the conserved cysteine through the conserved F or W. The order of the fields is clone size, D gene, V gene, J gene, CDR3 protein, CDR3 DNA. A D gene is named only where the DNA matches it firmly. The size of a clone is reported for some rows only, either as once, few or many, or as a class for expanded clones.

>-|-|TRBV2|TRBJ2-1
CASSRIRGERNEQFF
TGTGCCAGCAGCCGAATAAGGGGGGAGCGAAATGAGCAGTTCTTC
>many|TRBD1|TRBV20-1|TRBJ1-4
CSTRPGTGSEKLFF
TGCAGCACCCGACCCGGGACAGGAAGTGAAAAACTGTTTTTT
>many|-|TRBV12-3/TRBV12-4|TRBJ2-7
CASSFNDYPGEQYF
TGTGCCAGCAGTTTTAATGACTACCCGGGGGAGCAGTACTTC
>-|-|TRBV5-1|TRBJ1-2
CASSLDATGGYTF
TGCGCCAGCAGCTTGGATGCCACGGGAGGCTACACCTTC
>once|-|TRBV7-6|TRBJ2-1
CASSFLGPPTYNEQFF
TGTGCCAGCAGCTTCCTCGGGCCCCCCACCTACAATGAGCAGTTCTTC
>-|-|TRBV9|TRBJ1-6
CASSLTGSGSPLHF
TGTGCCAGCAGCCTGACAGGTTCTGGGTCACCCCTCCACTTT
>-|-|TRBV5-8|TRBJ1-2
CASSLVRRGVTAYTF
TGTGCCAGCAGCTTGGTTCGCAGGGGCGTCACTGCCTACACCTTC
>-|-|TRBV29-1|TRBJ2-1
CSVEWRNNEQFF
TGCAGCGTTGAGTGGAGAAACAATGAGCAGTTCTTC
>-|-|TRBV7-2|TRBJ1-4
CASSLPGANEKLFF
TGTGCCAGCAGCTTACCGGGGGCCAATGAAAAACTGTTTTTT
>-|-|TRBV5-1|TRBJ1-5
CASSLGAANQPQHF
TGCGCCAGCAGCTTGGGGGCAGCCAATCAGCCCCAGCATTTT
>-|-|TRBV6-1|TRBJ2-2
CASSEIRNTGELFF
TGTGCCAGCAGTGAAATCAGGAACACCGGGGAGCTGTTTTTT
>-|TRBD1|TRBV4-1|TRBJ2-7
CASSQDPPGQGYEQHF
TGCGCCAGCAGCCAAGATCCACCGGGACAGGGGTACGAGCAGCACTTC
>many|-|TRBV5-1|TRBJ2-3
CASSLGGPSTDTQYF
TGCGCCAGCAGCTTGGGGGGGCCTAGCACAGATACGCAGTATTTT
>-|-|TRBV7-8|TRBJ2-5
CASSSGLGTQETQYF
TGTGCCAGCAGCTCCGGACTAGGGACACAAGAGACCCAGTACTTC
>-|-|TRBV7-9|TRBJ1-3
CASSFSGNTIYF
TGTGCCAGCAGCTTTTCTGGAAACACCATATATTTT
>many|-|TRBV20-1|TRBJ2-2
CSARGGQGTGELFF
TGCAGTGCTAGAGGGGGGCAGGGCACCGGGGAGCTGTTTTTT
>many|-|TRBV12-3/TRBV12-4|TRBJ1-3
CASSHQGNTIYF
TGTGCCAGCAGCCACCAGGGAAACACCATATATTTT
>-|-|TRBV29-1|TRBJ2-1
CSYVPRPEQFF
TGCAGTTATGTTCCCAGACCAGAGCAGTTCTTC
>-|TRBD1|TRBV12-3/TRBV12-4|TRBJ1-4
CASGSGTGDEKLFF
TGTGCCAGCGGATCCGGGACAGGGGATGAAAAACTGTTTTTT
>-|-|TRBV20-1|TRBJ1-4
CSASELGQVIEKLFF
TGCAGTGCTAGCGAACTTGGACAAGTCATAGAAAAACTGTTTTTT
>many|-|TRBV20-1|TRBJ1-4
CSARKAGMSGKLFF
TGCAGTGCTAGGAAGGCAGGGATGTCTGGAAAACTGTTTTTT
>many|-|TRBV14|TRBJ2-6
CASSQSSGANVLTF
TGTGCCAGCAGCCAAAGCTCTGGGGCCAACGTCCTGACTTTC
>-|TRBD1|TRBV28|TRBJ2-7
CASSSPRQGTHEQYF
TGTGCCAGCAGCTCCCCCCGACAGGGGACCCACGAGCAGTACTTC
>-|TRBD1|TRBV20-1|TRBJ1-4
CSAFPGTGLEKLFF
TGCAGTGCTTTCCCCGGGACAGGGCTGGAAAAACTGTTTTTT